The 3 T cell receptor beta chains presented below share a single source sample, sequenced in a study of OX40 agonist ivuxolimab in advanced cancers. Some clones are missing from TCRdb's copy, which holds only in-frame ones; the method was immunoSEQ multiplex PCR. The profile shows under 150,000 clones, approximately 94% of them singletons. The specimen comprised CD4+ or CD8+ T cells sorted from blood, sampled in a trial of the OX40 agonist ivuxolimab. Source of these receptors: an adult with an advanced solid tumor such as melanoma, head and neck, liver or kidney cancer.

This rearrangement joins TRBV10-2 to TRBJ1-1; 10 positions agree with TRBD1. Germline CDR1 reads WSHSY; CDR2 reads SAAADI. V gave up 3 bases and J gave up 2 bases; unmatched junction bases: 6. This CDR3 contains 16 residues. Here the CDR3 DNA reads TGCGCCAGCAGTGATATGTGGGACAGGGGAAACACTGAAGCTTTCTTT. It specifies CASSDMWDRGNTEAFF.

The rearrangement uses TRBV10-1 and TRBJ1-1, with D uncertain. Germline lookup yields CDR1 WNHNN and CDR2 SYGVQD (reference sequence). The CDR3 is made up of 13 amino acids. V was shortened by 2 bases and J by 2 bases, with 6 bases between the two germline ends. CDR3 nucleotide sequence: TGCGCCAGCAGTGAGAGGCGCAACACTGAAGCTTTCTTT. As protein: CASSERRNTEAFF.

The chain links TRBV5-4 to TRBJ1-1; D remains ambiguous. The CDR3 consists of 15 residues. Per the germline V gene, CDR1 is SGHNT and CDR2 is YYREEE (reference sequence). Deletions cut 7 bases from V and 0 bases from J, with 16 bases between. CDR3 loop: CASWPMGGMNTEAFF. CDR3 bases: TGTGCCAGCTGGCCGATGGGAGGGATGAACACTGAAGCTTTCTTT.